Reported below is one T cell receptor beta chain. This sample stems from a study of Ad26.COV2.S vaccination and SARS-CoV-2 variants. Produced via immunoSEQ multiplex PCR; TCRdb's table is partial and in-frame only. The data hold over 110,000 clones, with 86% observed a single time. Germline-derived CDR1 and CDR2 are MGHRA and YSYEKL. The CDR3 is 15 amino acids. V was trimmed by 4 bases and J by 3 bases, leaving 15 bases between them. Source: peripheral blood, taken after recovery from COVID-19. This receptor was identified in a human donor who had recovered from COVID-19. V and J are TRBV4-1 and TRBJ2-5; perhaps TRBD1 as D (5 bases). The CDR3 reads CASSLGPLIKETQYF. DNA for the CDR3: TGCGCCAGCAGCCTGGGGCCACTCATCAAAGAGACCCAGTACTTC.